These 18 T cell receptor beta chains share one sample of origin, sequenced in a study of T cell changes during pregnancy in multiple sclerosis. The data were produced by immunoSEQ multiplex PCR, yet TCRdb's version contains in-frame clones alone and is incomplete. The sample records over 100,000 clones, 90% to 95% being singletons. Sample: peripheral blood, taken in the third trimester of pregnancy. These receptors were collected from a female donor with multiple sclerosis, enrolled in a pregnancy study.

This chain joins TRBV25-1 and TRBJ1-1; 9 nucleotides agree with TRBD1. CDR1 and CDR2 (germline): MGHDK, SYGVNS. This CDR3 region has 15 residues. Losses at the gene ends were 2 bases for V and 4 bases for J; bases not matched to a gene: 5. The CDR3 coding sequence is TGTGCCAGCAGTGAAGTGGGACAGGGAGGCACTGAAGCTTTCTTT. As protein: CASSEVGQGGTEAFF.

The CDR3 reads CATSRGAVTDTQYF. In DNA, the CDR3 is TGTGCCACCAGCAGAGGAGCTGTCACAGATACGCAGTATTTT. This chain uses TRBV15 with TRBJ2-3; D unclear. V was trimmed by 1 base and J by 2 bases, leaving 7 bases between them. The CDR3 runs 14 residues. Germline V gene sequence: CDR1 LNHNV, CDR2 YYDKDF (reference sequence).

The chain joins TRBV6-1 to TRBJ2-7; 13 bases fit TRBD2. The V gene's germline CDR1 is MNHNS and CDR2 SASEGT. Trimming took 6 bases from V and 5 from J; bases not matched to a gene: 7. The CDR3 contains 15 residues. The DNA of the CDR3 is TGTGCCAGCAGCTTTGGACTAGCGGGGGTGGACGAGCAGTACTTC. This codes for CASSFGLAGVDEQYF.

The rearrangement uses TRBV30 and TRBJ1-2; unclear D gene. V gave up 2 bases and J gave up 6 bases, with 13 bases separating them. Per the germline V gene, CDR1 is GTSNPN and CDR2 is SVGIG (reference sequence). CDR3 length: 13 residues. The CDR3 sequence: CAWSNGGPHGYTF. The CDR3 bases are TGTGCCTGGAGTAACGGAGGACCCCATGGCTACACCTTC.

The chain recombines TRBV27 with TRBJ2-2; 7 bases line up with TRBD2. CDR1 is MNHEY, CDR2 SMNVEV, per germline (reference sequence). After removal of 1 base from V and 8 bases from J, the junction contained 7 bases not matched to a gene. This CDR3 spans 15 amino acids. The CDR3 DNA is TGTGCCAGCAGTTTATTAGCGGGCGGCGCGGGGGAGCTGTTTTTT. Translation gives CASSLLAGGAGELFF.

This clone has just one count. CDR3 protein: CASSDRVGVSYEQYF. CDR3 coding DNA: TGTGCCAGCAGCGACAGGGTCGGGGTTTCCTACGAGCAGTACTTC. The V gene is TRBV27, the J gene TRBJ2-7, with TRBD1 matching 7 bases. With 6 bases clipped from V and 1 base from J, the junction kept 9 bases outside the gene matches. The CDR3 contains 15 residues. CDR1 is MNHEY, CDR2 SMNVEV, per germline (reference sequence).

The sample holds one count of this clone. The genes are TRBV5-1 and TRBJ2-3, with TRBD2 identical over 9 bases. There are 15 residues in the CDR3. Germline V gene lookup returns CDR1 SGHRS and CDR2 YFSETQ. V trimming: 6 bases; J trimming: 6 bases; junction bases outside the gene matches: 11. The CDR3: CASNLAGTRADTQYF. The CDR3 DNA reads TGCGCCAGCAACCTAGCGGGAACCCGGGCTGATACGCAGTATTTT.

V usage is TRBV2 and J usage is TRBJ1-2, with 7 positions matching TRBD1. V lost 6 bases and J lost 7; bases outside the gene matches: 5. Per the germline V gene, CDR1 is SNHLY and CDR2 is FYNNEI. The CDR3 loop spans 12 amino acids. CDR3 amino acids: CASSDRAAGYTF. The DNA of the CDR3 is TGTGCCAGCAGCGACAGGGCGGCTGGCTACACCTTC.

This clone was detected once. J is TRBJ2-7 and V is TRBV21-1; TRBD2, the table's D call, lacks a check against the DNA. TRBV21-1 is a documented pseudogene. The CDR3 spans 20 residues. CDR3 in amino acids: CASSSYTGTSGGFHTYEQYF. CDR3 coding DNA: TGTGCCAGCAGCAGCTACACCGGGACTAGCGGGGGCTTCCACACCTACGAGCAGTACTTC.

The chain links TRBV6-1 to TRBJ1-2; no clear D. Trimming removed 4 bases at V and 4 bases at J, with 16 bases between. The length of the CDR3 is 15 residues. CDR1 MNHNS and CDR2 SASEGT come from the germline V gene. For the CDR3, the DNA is TGTGCCAGCAGTGCTGCGGGCCGAACAATCTATGGCTACACCTTC. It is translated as CASSAAGRTIYGYTF.

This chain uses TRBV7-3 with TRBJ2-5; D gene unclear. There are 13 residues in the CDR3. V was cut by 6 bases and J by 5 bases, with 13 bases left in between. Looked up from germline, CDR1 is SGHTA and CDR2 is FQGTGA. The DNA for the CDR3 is TGTGCCAGCAGTGTAATCCGAGGCGAGACCCAGTACTTC. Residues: CASSVIRGETQYF.

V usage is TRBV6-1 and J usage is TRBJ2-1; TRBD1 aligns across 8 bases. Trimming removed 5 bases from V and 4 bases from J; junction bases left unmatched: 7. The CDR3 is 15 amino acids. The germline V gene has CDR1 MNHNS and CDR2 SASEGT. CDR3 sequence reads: CASSRDRGGYNEQFF. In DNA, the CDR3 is TGTGCCAGCAGTCGTGACAGGGGTGGATACAATGAGCAGTTCTTC.

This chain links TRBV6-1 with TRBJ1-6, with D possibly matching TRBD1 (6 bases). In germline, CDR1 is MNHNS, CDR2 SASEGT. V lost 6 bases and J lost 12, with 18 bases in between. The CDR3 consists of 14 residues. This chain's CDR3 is CASSQVTGQGPLHF. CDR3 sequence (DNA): TGTGCCAGCAGCCAGGTGACAGGCCAAGGACCCCTCCACTTT.

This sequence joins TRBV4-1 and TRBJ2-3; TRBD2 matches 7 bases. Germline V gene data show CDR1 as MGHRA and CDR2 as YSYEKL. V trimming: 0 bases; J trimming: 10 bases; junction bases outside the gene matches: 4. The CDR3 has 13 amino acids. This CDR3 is CASSQDLAGAQYF. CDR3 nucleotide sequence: TGCGCCAGCAGCCAAGATTTGGCGGGAGCGCAGTATTTT.

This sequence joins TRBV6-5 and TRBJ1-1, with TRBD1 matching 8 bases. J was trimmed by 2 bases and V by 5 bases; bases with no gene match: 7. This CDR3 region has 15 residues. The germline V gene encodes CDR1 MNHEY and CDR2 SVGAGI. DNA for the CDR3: TGTGCCAGCAGTGCGACAGGGGCGCCTAACACTGAAGCTTTCTTT. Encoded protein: CASSATGAPNTEAFF.

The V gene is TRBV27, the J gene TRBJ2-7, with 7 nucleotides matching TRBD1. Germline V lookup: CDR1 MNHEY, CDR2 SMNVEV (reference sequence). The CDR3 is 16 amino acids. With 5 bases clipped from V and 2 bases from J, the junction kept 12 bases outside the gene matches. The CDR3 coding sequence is TGTGCCAGCAGTCCCCGGACAGGCCCCCGCCCCTACGAGCAGTACTTC. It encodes CASSPRTGPRPYEQYF.

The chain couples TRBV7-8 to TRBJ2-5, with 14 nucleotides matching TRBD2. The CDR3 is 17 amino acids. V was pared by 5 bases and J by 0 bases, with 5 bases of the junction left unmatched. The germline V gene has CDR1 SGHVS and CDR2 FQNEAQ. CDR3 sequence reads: CASSRGTSGRHQETQYF. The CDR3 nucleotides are TGTGCCAGCAGCCGCGGGACTAGCGGGAGACACCAAGAGACCCAGTACTTC.

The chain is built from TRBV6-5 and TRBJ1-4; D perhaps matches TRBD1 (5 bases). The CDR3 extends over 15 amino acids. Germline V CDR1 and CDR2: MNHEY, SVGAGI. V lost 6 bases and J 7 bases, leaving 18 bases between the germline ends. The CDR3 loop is CASSTQGLTGEKLFF. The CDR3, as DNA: TGTGCCAGCAGCACCCAGGGCCTCACGGGTGAAAAACTGTTTTTT.